This T cell receptor beta chain was observed in a study of cytomegalovirus exposure and HLA in healthy donors. Study conclusions and caveats: Some highly shared sequence variants likely arose as a pipeline artifact.

The CDR3 length is 11 residues. Germline V CDR1 and CDR2: KGHSH, LQKENI. V was cut by 3 bases and J by 7 bases, with 6 bases left in between. The PCR employed 60 Vbeta primers together with 13 Jbeta primers. Assay used: immunoSEQ multiplex PCR; TCRdb lists only in-frame clones, some missing. The sample lists about 160,000 clones, 60% to 85% occurring once. Notes on this clone: Its cognate antigen is unknown.

V usage is TRBV18 and J usage is TRBJ2-5; possibly TRBD2 for D (6 bases). The sequence was collected from a middle-aged man in good health and CMV-seropositive. Material for sequencing was PBMCs. The CDR3 DNA reads as TGTGCCAGCTCACCGGGGGGGACCCAGTACTTC. Translating gives CASSPGGTQYF. The whole variable domain, remainder taken from reference TRBV18 and TRBJ2-5, is NAGVMQNPRHLVRRRGQEARLRCSPMKGHSHVYWYRQLPEEGLKFMVYLQKENIIDESGMPKERFSAEFPKEGPSILRIQQVVRGDSAAYFCASSPGGTQYFGPGTRLLVL.